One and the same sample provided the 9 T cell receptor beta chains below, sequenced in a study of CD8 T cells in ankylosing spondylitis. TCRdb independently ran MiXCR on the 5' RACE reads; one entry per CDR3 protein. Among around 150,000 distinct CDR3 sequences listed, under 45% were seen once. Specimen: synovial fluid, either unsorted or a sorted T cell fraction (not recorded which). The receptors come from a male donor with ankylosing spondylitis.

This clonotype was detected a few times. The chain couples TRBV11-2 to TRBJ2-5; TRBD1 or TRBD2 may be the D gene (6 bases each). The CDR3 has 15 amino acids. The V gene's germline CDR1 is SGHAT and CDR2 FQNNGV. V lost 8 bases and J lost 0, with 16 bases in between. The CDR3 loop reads CASPLGGGYQETQYF. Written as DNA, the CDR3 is TGTGCCAGCCCCTTAGGAGGGGGGTACCAAGAGACCCAGTACTTC.

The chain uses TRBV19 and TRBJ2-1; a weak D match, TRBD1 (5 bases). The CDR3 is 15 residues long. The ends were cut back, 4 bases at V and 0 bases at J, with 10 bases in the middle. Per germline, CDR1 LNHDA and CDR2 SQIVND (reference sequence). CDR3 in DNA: TGTGCCAGTAGTACAGACAGCAGCTCCTACAATGAGCAGTTCTTC. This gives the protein CASSTDSSSYNEQFF.

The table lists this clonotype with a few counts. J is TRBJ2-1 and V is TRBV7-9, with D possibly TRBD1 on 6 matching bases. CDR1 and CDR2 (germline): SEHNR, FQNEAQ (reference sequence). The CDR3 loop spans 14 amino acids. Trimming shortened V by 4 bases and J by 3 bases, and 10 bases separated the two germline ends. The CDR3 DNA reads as TGTGCCAGCAGCTGGCAGGGGAGCTACAATGAGCAGTTCTTC. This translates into CASSWQGSYNEQFF. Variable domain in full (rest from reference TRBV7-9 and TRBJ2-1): DTGVSQNPRHKITKRGQNVTFRCDPISEHNRLYWYRQTLGQGPEFLTYFQNEAQLEKSRLLSDRFSAERPKGSFSTLEIQRTEQGDSAMYLCASSWQGSYNEQFFGPGTRLTVL.

This chain's CDR3 is CSVEISRGYEQFF. CDR3 nucleotide sequence: TGCAGCGTTGAAATATCACGGGGTTATGAGCAGTTCTTC. The chain employs TRBV29-1 and TRBJ2-1; a possible D gene is TRBD2 (5 bases). The CDR3 is 13 residues long. Germline V gene lookup returns CDR1 SQVTM and CDR2 ANQGSEA. Trimming removed 2 bases from V and 8 bases from J, with 13 bases in between.

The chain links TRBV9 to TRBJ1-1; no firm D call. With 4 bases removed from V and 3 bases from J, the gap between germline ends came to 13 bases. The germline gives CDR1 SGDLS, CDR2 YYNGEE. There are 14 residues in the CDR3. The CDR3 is CASSWAPADTEAFF. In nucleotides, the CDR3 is TGTGCCAGCAGCTGGGCCCCGGCGGACACTGAAGCTTTCTTT. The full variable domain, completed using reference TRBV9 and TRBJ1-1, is DSGVTQTPKHLITATGQRVTLRCSPRSGDLSVYWYQQSLDQGLQFLIQYYNGEERAKGNILERFSAQQFPDLHSELNLSSLELGDSALYFCASSWAPADTEAFFGQGTRLTVV.

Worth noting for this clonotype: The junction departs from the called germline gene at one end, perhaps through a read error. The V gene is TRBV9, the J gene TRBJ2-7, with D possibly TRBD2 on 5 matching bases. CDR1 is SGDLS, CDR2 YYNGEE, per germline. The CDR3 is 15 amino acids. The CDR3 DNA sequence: TGTGACAGCAGCGTAGGCTCGGGGAGCGCCTACGAGCAGTACTTC. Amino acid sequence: CDSSVGSGSAYEQYF.

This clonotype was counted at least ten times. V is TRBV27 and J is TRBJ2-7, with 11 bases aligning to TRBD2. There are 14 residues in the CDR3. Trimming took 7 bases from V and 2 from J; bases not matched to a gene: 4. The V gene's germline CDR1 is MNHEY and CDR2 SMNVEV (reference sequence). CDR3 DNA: TGTGCCAGCACAAATAGCGGGAGGGCCTACGAGCAGTACTTC. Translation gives CASTNSGRAYEQYF.

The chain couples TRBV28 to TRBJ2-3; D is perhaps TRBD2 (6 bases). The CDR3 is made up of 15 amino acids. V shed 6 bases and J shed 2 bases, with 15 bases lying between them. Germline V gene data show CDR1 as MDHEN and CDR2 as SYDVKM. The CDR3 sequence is CASSPGLPYTDTQYF. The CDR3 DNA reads TGTGCCAGCAGCCCCGGACTACCCTACACAGATACGCAGTATTTT.

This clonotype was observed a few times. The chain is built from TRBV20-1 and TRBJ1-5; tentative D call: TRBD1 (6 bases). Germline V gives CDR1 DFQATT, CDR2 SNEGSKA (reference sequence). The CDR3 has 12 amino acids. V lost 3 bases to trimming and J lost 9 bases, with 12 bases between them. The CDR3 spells CSASRRGRPQHF. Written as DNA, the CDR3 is TGCAGTGCTAGCCGCAGGGGTAGGCCCCAGCATTTT.